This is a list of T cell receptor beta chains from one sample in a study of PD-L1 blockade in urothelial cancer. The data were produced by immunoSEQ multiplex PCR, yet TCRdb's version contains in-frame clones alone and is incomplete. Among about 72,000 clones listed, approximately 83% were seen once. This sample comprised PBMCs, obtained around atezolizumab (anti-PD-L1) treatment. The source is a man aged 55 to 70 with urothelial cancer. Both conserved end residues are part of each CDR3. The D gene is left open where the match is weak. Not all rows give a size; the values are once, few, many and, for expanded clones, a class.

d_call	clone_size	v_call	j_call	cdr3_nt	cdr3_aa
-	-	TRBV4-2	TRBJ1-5	TGTGCCAGCAGCCAAGATCAGGGGACAACTAGCAATCAGCCCCAGCATTTT	CASSQDQGTTSNQPQHF
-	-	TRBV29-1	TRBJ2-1	TGCAGCGTTGATCGAGCGTCGAGCTCCTACAATGAGCAGTTCTTC	CSVDRASSSYNEQFF
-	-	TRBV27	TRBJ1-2	TGTGCCAGCAGACTGGGACTGGAAGCGGATGGCTACACCTTC	CASRLGLEADGYTF
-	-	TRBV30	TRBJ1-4	TGTGCCTTGACCAGGGGAAGGGTATTTGAAAAACTGTTTTTT	CALTRGRVFEKLFF
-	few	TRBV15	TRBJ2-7	TGTGCCACCAGTGGAGGGGCAGAGAGCTCCTACGAGCAGTACTTC	CATSGGAESSYEQYF
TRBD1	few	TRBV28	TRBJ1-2	TGTGCCAGCAGTCCTTCGACAGGGTCGCACTACACCTTC	CASSPSTGSHYTF
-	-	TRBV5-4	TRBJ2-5	TGTGCCAGCAGCCTAATGAATACCGACGGGGGCCAAGAGACCCAGTACTTC	CASSLMNTDGGQETQYF
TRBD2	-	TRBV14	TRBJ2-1	TGTGCCAGCAGCCAAGAGACGGGGGGGCGATACAATGAGCAGTTCTTC	CASSQETGGRYNEQFF
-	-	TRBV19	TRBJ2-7	TGTGCCAGTAGTATCGGCAGGGGTGACGAGCAGTACTTC	CASSIGRGDEQYF
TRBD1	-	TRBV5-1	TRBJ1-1	TGCGCCAGCAGCACGGGACAGGGGGGGAACACTGAAGCTTTCTTT	CASSTGQGGNTEAFF
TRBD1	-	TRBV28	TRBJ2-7	TGTGCCAGCAGTTTCTCTCCGGGACAGACCTACGAGCAGTACTTC	CASSFSPGQTYEQYF
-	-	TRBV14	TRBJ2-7	TGTGCCAGCAGCCGTCAGACAGCCTCTCTGGAGCAGTACTTC	CASSRQTASLEQYF
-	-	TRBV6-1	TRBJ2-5	TGTGCCAGCAGTGAACGGGGGGCCCCCCAAGAGACCCAGTACTTC	CASSERGAPQETQYF
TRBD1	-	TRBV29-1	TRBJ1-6	TGCAGCGTTAGACAGGGCGCTAATTCACCCCTCCACTTT	CSVRQGANSPLHF
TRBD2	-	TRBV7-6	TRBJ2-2	TGTGCCAGCAGCAAAAGTTTGGGCGGGGGGGCCACCGGGGAGCTGTTTTTT	CASSKSLGGGATGELFF
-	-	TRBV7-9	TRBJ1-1	TGTGCCAGCAGCTTTTACACAGGGACGAACACTGAAGCTTTCTTT	CASSFYTGTNTEAFF
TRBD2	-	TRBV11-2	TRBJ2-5	TGTGCCACTAAGGCTCTAGCGGGGGACCAAGAGACCCAGTACTTC	CATKALAGDQETQYF
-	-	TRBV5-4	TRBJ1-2	TGTGCCAGCAGCTCTCTTCAGGGCTACTATGGCTACACCTTC	CASSSLQGYYGYTF
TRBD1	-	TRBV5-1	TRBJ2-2	TGCGCCAGCAGGAGTTCGACAGGGATAAACACCGGGGAGCTGTTTTTT	CASRSSTGINTGELFF
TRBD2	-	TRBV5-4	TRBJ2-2	TGTGCCAGCAGTAGAGCGGGGGGCCTGAACACCGGGGAGCTGTTTTTT	CASSRAGGLNTGELFF
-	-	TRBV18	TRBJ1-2	TGTGCCAGCTCACCGGGAAGGGACTCTGGCTACACCTTC	CASSPGRDSGYTF
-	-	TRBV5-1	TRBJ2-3	TGCGCCAGCAGCCAACCCCCCATAGCTAGCCCGAACACAGATACGCAGTATTTT	CASSQPPIASPNTDTQYF
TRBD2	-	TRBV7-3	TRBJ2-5	TGTGCCAGCAGCTATTCTAGCGGGGGAGTCGCTGAGACCCAGTACTTC	CASSYSSGGVAETQYF
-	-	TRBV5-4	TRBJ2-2	TGTGCCAGCAGCCACCGACAGACGAACACCGGGGAGCTGTTTTTT	CASSHRQTNTGELFF
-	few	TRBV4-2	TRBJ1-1	TGTGCCAGCAGCCAAGGGAGACAGATGAACACTGAAGCTTTCTTT	CASSQGRQMNTEAFF